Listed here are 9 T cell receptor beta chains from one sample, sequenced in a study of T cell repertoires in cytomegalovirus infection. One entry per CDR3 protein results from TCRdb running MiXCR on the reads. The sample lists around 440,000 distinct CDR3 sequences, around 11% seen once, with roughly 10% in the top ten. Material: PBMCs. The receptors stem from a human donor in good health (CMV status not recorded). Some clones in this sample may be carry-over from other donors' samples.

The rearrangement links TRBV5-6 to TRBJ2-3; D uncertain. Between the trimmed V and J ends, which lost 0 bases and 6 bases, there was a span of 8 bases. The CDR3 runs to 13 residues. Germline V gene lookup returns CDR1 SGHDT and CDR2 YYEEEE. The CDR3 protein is CASSLVHEDTQYF. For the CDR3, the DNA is TGTGCCAGCAGCTTGGTGCACGAGGATACGCAGTATTTT.

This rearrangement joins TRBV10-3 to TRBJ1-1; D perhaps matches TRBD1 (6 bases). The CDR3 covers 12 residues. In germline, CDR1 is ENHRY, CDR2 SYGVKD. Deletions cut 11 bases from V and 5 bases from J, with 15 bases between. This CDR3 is CAVGGANTEAFF. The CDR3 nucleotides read TGTGCCGTGGGGGGGGCCAATACTGAAGCTTTCTTT.

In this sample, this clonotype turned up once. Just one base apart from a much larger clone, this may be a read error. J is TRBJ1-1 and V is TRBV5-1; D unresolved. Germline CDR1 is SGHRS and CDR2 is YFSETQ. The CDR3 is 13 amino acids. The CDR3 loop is CASRTQENTVAFF. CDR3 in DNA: TGCGCCAGCAGAACCCAGGAGAACACTGTAGCTTTCTTT. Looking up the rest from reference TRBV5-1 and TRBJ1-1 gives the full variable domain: KAGVTQTPRYLIKTRGQQVTLSCSPISGHRSVSWYQQTPGQGLQFLFEYFSETQRNKGNFPGRFSGRQFSNSRSEMNVSTLELGDSALYLCASRTQENTVAFFGQGTRLTVV.

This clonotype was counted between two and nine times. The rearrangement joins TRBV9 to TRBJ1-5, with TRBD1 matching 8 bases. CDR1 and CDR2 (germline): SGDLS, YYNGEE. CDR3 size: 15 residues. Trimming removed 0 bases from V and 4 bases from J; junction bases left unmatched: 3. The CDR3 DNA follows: TGTGCCAGCAGCGTAGGACAGGGGAAAAATCAGCCCCAGCATTTT. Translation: CASSVGQGKNQPQHF.

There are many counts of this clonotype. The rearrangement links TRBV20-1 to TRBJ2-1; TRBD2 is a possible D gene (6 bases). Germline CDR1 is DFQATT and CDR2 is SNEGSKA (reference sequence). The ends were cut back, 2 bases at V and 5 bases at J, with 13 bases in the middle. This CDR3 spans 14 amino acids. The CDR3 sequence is CSARNGGRNNEQFF. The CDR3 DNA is TGCAGTGCTAGAAACGGAGGGCGGAACAATGAGCAGTTCTTC.

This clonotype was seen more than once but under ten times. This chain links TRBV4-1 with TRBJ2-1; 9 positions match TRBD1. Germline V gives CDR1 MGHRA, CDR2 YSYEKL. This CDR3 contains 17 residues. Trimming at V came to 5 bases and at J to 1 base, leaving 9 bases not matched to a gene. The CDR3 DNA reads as TGCGCCAGCAGCGTCGGCCCCGGGACAGGGTCCTACAATGAGCAGTTCTTC. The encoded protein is CASSVGPGTGSYNEQFF.

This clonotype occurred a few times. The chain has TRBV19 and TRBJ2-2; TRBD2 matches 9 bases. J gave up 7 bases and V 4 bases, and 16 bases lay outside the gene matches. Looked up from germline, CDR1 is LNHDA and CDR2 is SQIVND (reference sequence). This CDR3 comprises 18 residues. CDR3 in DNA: TGTGCCAGTAGTAATCGGGCCGGAGCGGGGGGCCGGGGCGGGGAGCTGTTTTTT. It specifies CASSNRAGAGGRGGELFF.

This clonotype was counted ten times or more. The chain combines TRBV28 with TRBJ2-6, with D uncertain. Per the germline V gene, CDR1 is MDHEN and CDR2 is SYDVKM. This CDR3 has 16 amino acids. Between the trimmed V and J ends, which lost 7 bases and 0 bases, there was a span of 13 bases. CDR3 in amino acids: CASTPRLGSGANVLTF. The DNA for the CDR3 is TGTGCCAGCACCCCGAGGCTGGGCTCTGGGGCCAACGTCCTGACTTTC.

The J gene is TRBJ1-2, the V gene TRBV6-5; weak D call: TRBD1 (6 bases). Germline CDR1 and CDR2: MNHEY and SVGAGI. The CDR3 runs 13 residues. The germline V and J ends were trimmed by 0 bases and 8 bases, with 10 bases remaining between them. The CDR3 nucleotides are TGTGCCAGCAGTTACTCCGGGGGCGCAGGCTACACCTTC. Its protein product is CASSYSGGAGYTF.